A single sample gave rise to the 30 T cell receptor beta chains below, sequenced in a study of multiple sclerosis patients with progressive multifocal leukoencephalopathy (dated 2019 in TCRdb). According to the study, the label for this sample's time point signals: before natalizumab initiation. Library preparation employed the immunoSEQ multiplex PCR assay. This immuneACCESS table, as held by TCRdb, lists in-frame sequences with V and J called but not all clones. Of the missing ones, under half trace to an unresolved V gene in checked studies; the others have no known cause. The sample contains roughly 30,000 clones, about nine tenths of them found a single time. The top ten clones comprise over 1.3% of the sample. Sequenced sample: PBMCs. The receptors derive from a human donor with multiple sclerosis.

The chain employs TRBV6-4 and TRBJ2-6, with D unresolved. Trimming left V 2 bases short and J 0 bases short, with 2 bases between. The CDR3 covers 14 residues. Looked up from germline, CDR1 is MRHNA and CDR2 is SNTAGT. For the CDR3, the DNA is TGTGCCAGCAGTGACAACTCTGGGGCCAACGTCCTGACTTTC. This translates into CASSDNSGANVLTF.

This clone was found a few times. This CDR3 is CASSLVENTEAFF. DNA of the CDR3: TGTGCCAGCAGCTTGGTGGAGAACACTGAAGCTTTCTTT. J is TRBJ1-1 and V is TRBV7-7; D gene ambiguous. Trimming removed 3 bases at V and 1 base at J, with 6 bases between. Germline assignment: CDR1 SSHAT and CDR2 FNYEAQ (reference sequence). CDR3 length: 13 amino acids.

This chain uses TRBV6-5 with TRBJ2-2, with 7 bases aligning to TRBD2. Trimming removed 5 bases from V and 0 bases from J; junction bases left unmatched: 3. Germline V lookup: CDR1 MNHEY, CDR2 SVGAGI. The CDR3 contains 15 residues. CDR3 protein: CASSLGLPNTGELFF. CDR3 coding DNA: TGTGCCAGCAGTCTGGGACTACCGAACACCGGGGAGCTGTTTTTT.

The chain couples TRBV19 to TRBJ1-5; D is possibly TRBD1 (5 bases). Trimming cost V 1 base and J 3 bases, with 10 bases left between them. Germline values: CDR1 LNHDA, CDR2 SQIVND (reference sequence). The CDR3 sequence is 15 residues long. The CDR3 DNA reads as TGTGCCAGTAGTATAGCCCGACAGTACAATCAGCCCCAGCATTTT. Its protein is CASSIARQYNQPQHF.

The V gene is TRBV28, the J gene TRBJ2-1, with a weak D call TRBD1 (6 bases). Trimming left V 3 bases short and J 8 bases short, with 11 bases between. There are 13 residues in the CDR3. Germline V CDR1 and CDR2: MDHEN, SYDVKM. The CDR3 protein is CASSFTGYDEQFF. As DNA, the CDR3 is TGTGCCAGCAGTTTTACAGGGTACGATGAGCAGTTCTTC.

The chain joins TRBV30 to TRBJ1-2, with D tentatively TRBD1 (5 bases). Germline loops: CDR1 GTSNPN, CDR2 SVGIG (reference sequence). CDR3 length equals 13 residues. Trimming stripped 3 bases from V and 8 bases from J, with 16 bases between. In DNA, the CDR3 is TGTGCCTGGAGGAAGGGGAACAGCTTCGGCTACACCTTC. Residues: CAWRKGNSFGYTF.

The chain recombines TRBV27 with TRBJ2-3; 7 bases are a match to TRBD2. This CDR3 comprises 15 residues. Germline lookup yields CDR1 MNHEY and CDR2 SMNVEV (reference sequence). The J segment lost 3 bases and the V segment lost 1 base, leaving 4 bases of the junction unmatched. The CDR3 DNA reads as TGTGCCAGCAGTTTATTGGGGGGGAGGACAGATACGCAGTATTTT. Amino acids: CASSLLGGRTDTQYF.

The rearrangement links TRBV19 to TRBJ2-1, with 8 bases aligning to TRBD2. The CDR3 is 16 residues long. CDR1 and CDR2 (germline): LNHDA, SQIVND (reference sequence). Losses at the gene ends were 5 bases for V and 10 bases for J; bases not matched to a gene: 16. CDR3 sequence reads: CASSLLGREGRREQFF. In nucleotides, the CDR3 is TGTGCCAGTAGTTTGTTGGGACGGGAGGGCCGACGGGAGCAGTTCTTC. The full variable domain, rest sourced from reference TRBV19 and TRBJ2-1, is DGGITQSPKYLFRKEGQNVTLSCEQNLNHDAMYWYRQDPGQGLRLIYYSQIVNDFQKGDIAEGYSVSREKKESFPLTVTSAQKNPTAFYLCASSLLGREGRREQFFGPGTRLTVL.

The gene calls are TRBV28 and TRBJ2-7; 9 nucleotides match TRBD2. The junction had 4 bases not matched to a gene; V was cut back by 9 bases and J by 1 base. Germline V lookup: CDR1 MDHEN, CDR2 SYDVKM. CDR3 length: 13 residues. CDR3 region: CASERGDSYEQYF. CDR3 in DNA: TGTGCCAGTGAGCGGGGGGATTCCTACGAGCAGTACTTC.

This chain joins TRBV7-9 and TRBJ2-1, with 9 bases that match TRBD1. Germline lookup yields CDR1 SEHNR and CDR2 FQNEAQ (reference sequence). The trim removed 1 base at V and 8 bases at J, leaving 3 bases unmatched. CDR3 length: 14 amino acids. CDR3 sequence reads: CASSLDTGGDEQFF. The CDR3 DNA reads TGTGCCAGCAGCTTAGACACAGGGGGCGATGAGCAGTTCTTC.

The chain has TRBV27 and TRBJ1-1; 10 bases are a match to TRBD1. Trimming cost V 5 bases and J 6 bases; bases outside gene matches: 6. The CDR3 has 14 residues. Germline V lookup: CDR1 MNHEY, CDR2 SMNVEV (reference sequence). This CDR3 is CASSAGTGVPEAFF. The CDR3 nucleotides are TGTGCCAGCAGTGCCGGGACAGGGGTTCCTGAAGCTTTCTTT.

This chain uses TRBV6-5 with TRBJ1-4; no clear D gene. Germline V CDR1 and CDR2: MNHEY, SVGAGI. The CDR3 extends over 15 amino acids. The V end lost 0 bases, the J end lost 0 bases, and 5 bases lay between the germline ends. The CDR3 DNA reads as TGTGCCAGCAGTTACTCAGGGACAACTAATGAAAAACTGTTTTTT. Its translation: CASSYSGTTNEKLFF.

The rearrangement uses TRBV27 and TRBJ2-7; the D call may be TRBD1 or TRBD2 (5 bases each). Per germline, CDR1 MNHEY and CDR2 SMNVEV (reference sequence). The CDR3 is made up of 14 amino acids. Deletions cut 6 bases from V and 7 bases from J, with 19 bases between. CDR3 in amino acids: CASSSSGAAPEQYF. DNA for the CDR3: TGTGCCAGCAGCTCCTCCGGGGCAGCGCCAGAGCAGTACTTC.

V is TRBV27 and J is TRBJ1-2; TRBD1 is a possible D gene (6 bases). This CDR3 region has 15 residues. Trimming shortened V by 1 base and J by 2 bases, and 11 bases separated the two germline ends. CDR1 and CDR2 (germline): MNHEY, SMNVEV (reference sequence). The CDR3 DNA sequence: TGTGCCAGCAGTTTATTCGGGCAGGGGAACTATGGCTACACCTTC. As protein: CASSLFGQGNYGYTF.

This rearrangement joins TRBV7-2 to TRBJ1-5, with 10 bases fitting TRBD1. Unmatched junction bases numbered 8, after V lost 2 bases and J lost 10 bases. Germline-derived CDR1 and CDR2 are SGHTA and FQGNSA. This CDR3 contains 15 residues. CDR3 DNA sequence: TGTGCCAGCAGCTTACTGGGACAGGGGAGGGGACCCCAGCATTTT. Encoded protein: CASSLLGQGRGPQHF.

The rearrangement joins TRBV9 to TRBJ2-1; TRBD2 matches 9 bases. The V segment lost 0 bases and the J segment 4 bases; nucleotides outside the gene matches: 14. Germline V CDR1 and CDR2: SGDLS, YYNGEE. CDR3 size: 19 residues. In DNA form, the CDR3 reads TGTGCCAGCAGCGTAGCCGGCGGGAGGGCCCTAGGATGGTACAATGAGCAGTTCTTC. Protein: CASSVAGGRALGWYNEQFF.

This chain joins TRBV27 and TRBJ1-1; 9 bases agree with TRBD1. Germline-derived CDR1 and CDR2 are MNHEY and SMNVEV (reference sequence). CDR3 length: 15 residues. V shed 5 bases, J shed 2 bases, and the junction held 6 bases outside the gene matches. CDR3 in DNA: TGTGCCAGCAGTCTGTATACAGGGGGCAACACTGAAGCTTTCTTT. This sequence encodes CASSLYTGGNTEAFF.

The chain carries TRBV28 and TRBJ1-5; 9 nucleotides agree with TRBD1. The CDR3 spans 15 residues. V shed 8 bases, J shed 0 bases, and the junction held 5 bases outside the gene matches. CDR1 is MDHEN and CDR2 is SYDVKM in the germline V gene. The CDR3 DNA sequence: TGTGCCAGCGCGCGGACAGGGGTTAGCAATCAGCCCCAGCATTTT. It translates to CASARTGVSNQPQHF. Supplemented by reference TRBV28 and TRBJ1-5, the full variable domain reads DVKVTQSSRYLVKRTGEKVFLECVQDMDHENMFWYRQDPGLGLRLIYFSYDVKMKEKGDIPEGYSVSREKKERFSLILESASTNQTSMYLCASARTGVSNQPQHFGDGTRLSIL.

J is TRBJ1-3 and V is TRBV4-2; tentatively, D is TRBD1 (5 bases). The V gene's germline CDR1 is LGHNA and CDR2 YNFKEQ. With 4 bases removed from V and 11 bases from J, the gap between germline ends came to 15 bases. The CDR3 loop spans 13 amino acids. DNA for the CDR3: TGTGCCAGCAGCCGGGCGGCGGGGGACGCCATATATTTT. Its translation: CASSRAAGDAIYF.

The rearrangement links TRBV28 to TRBJ1-1, with 9 bases identical to TRBD1. The germline CDR1 and CDR2 sequences are MDHEN and SYDVKM. V was pared by 7 bases and J by 4 bases, with 7 bases of the junction left unmatched. There are 14 residues in the CDR3. The CDR3 nucleotides are TGTGCCAGCACCGTACAGGGGGCGGGCACTGAAGCTTTCTTT. It specifies CASTVQGAGTEAFF.

The J gene is TRBJ1-5, the V gene TRBV4-1; D not resolved. CDR1 MGHRA and CDR2 YSYEKL come from the germline V gene. V lost 2 bases, J lost 2 bases, and 7 bases lay in between. This CDR3 spans 14 amino acids. CDR3 nucleotides: TGCGCCAGCAGCCAATGGACCCGCAATCAGCCCCAGCATTTT. Encoded protein: CASSQWTRNQPQHF.

The rearrangement joins TRBV30 to TRBJ1-2, with 12 bases lining up with TRBD1. CDR3 length: 14 amino acids. After removal of 6 bases from V and 4 bases from J, the junction contained 6 bases not matched to a gene. Germline V gives CDR1 GTSNPN, CDR2 SVGIG (reference sequence). The DNA for the CDR3 is TGTGCCTGCCACGGGACAGGGGGCACCTATGGCTACACCTTC. Translation gives CACHGTGGTYGYTF.

V gene TRBV12-5 combines with J gene TRBJ2-5; unclear D gene. Germline lookup yields CDR1 LGHNT and CDR2 FRNRAP. V was cut by 0 bases and J by 4 bases, with 6 bases left in between. The CDR3 is made up of 13 amino acids. The CDR3 coding sequence is TGTGCTAGTGGTTTGGTAGGTGGAGAGACCCAGTACTTC. The encoded protein is CASGLVGGETQYF.

A word on this clone: Other nucleotide sequences in the sample specify the same CDR3. The CDR3 nucleotides read TGTGCCAGCAGCCTTATGGCAGGGTCGGACGAGCAGTACTTC. It translates to CASSLMAGSDEQYF. V gene TRBV9 combines with J gene TRBJ2-7, with D tentatively TRBD1 (5 bases). The length of the CDR3 is 14 residues. CDR1 and CDR2 from the germline V gene are SGDLS and YYNGEE. V gave up 4 bases and J gave up 5 bases, with 16 bases separating them.

This clone is a singleton in its sample. V gene TRBV29-1 combines with J gene TRBJ2-1; D is ambiguous. Trimming stripped 1 base from V and 3 bases from J, with 16 bases between. In germline, CDR1 is SQVTM, CDR2 ANQGSEA. The CDR3 covers 16 residues. The CDR3 is CSVEGIRSSDYNEQFF. The CDR3, as DNA: TGCAGCGTTGAAGGGATACGTAGCAGCGACTACAATGAGCAGTTCTTC.

CDR3 amino acids: CASSWTGSSNEKLFF. CDR3 nucleotides: TGTGCCAGCAGCTGGACAGGGAGTTCGAATGAAAAACTGTTTTTT. The chain carries TRBV7-2 and TRBJ1-4; 8 positions match TRBD1. Germline CDR1 reads SGHTA; CDR2 reads FQGNSA. CDR3 length: 15 amino acids. V trimming: 4 bases; J trimming: 5 bases; junction bases outside the gene matches: 6.

The chain has TRBV30 and TRBJ1-3; 11 bases match TRBD1. This CDR3 has 15 amino acids. V shed 5 bases, J shed 1 base, and the junction held 4 bases outside the gene matches. The V gene's germline CDR1 is GTSNPN and CDR2 SVGIG (reference sequence). CDR3 coding DNA: TGTGCCTGGGGACAGGGGGCTCCTTCTGGAAACACCATATATTTT. Its protein product is CAWGQGAPSGNTIYF.

V usage is TRBV9 and J usage is TRBJ2-7, with D perhaps matching TRBD2 (5 bases). The CDR3 sequence is 14 residues long. The germline V gene encodes CDR1 SGDLS and CDR2 YYNGEE. V was trimmed by 0 bases and J by 4 bases, leaving 11 bases between them. The CDR3 DNA follows: TGTGCCAGCAGCGTAGACCATCGAGGGTACGAGCAGTACTTC. Translating it yields CASSVDHRGYEQYF.

V is TRBV6-1 and J is TRBJ2-1; 13 positions agree with TRBD2. This CDR3 is 16 amino acids long. The V segment lost 4 bases and the J segment 6 bases; nucleotides outside the gene matches: 6. CDR1 is MNHNS and CDR2 is SASEGT in the germline V gene. The CDR3 DNA sequence: TGTGCCAGCAGTGTCGGGGGACTAGCGGGGTTCAATGAGCAGTTCTTC. It codes for CASSVGGLAGFNEQFF.

The chain couples TRBV6-1 to TRBJ1-5; TRBD1 matches 9 bases. Trimming removed 4 bases from V and 5 bases from J; junction bases left unmatched: 9. The CDR3 contains 16 residues. CDR1 and CDR2 from the germline V gene are MNHNS and SASEGT. CDR3 DNA: TGTGCCAGCAGTGTCGTAGGGACAGGGCCCTATCAGCCCCAGCATTTT. Translating gives CASSVVGTGPYQPQHF.